A selection of T cell receptor beta chains follows, all from one sample in a study of shared clonotypes between healthy human individuals. TCRdb's table, derived via immunoSEQ multiplex PCR, lists solely in-frame clones and lacks some. The sample lists roughly 1,000,000 clones, around 78% occurring once. Sequenced: memory CD4+ T cells from PBMCs. These receptors came from a man younger than 30 in good health. Some clones in this sample may be carry-over from other donors' samples. CDR3s include the opening cysteine and the closing phenylalanine or tryptophan. D genes are given only for firm matches. Clone size is stated in some rows and not others, as once, few, many or a class when expanded.

V gene,J gene,clone size,D gene,CDR3 protein,CDR3 DNA
TRBV28,TRBJ1-1,.,.,CASSLTKAEAFF,TGTGCCAGCAGTTTGACTAAAGCTGAAGCTTTCTTT
TRBV19,TRBJ2-1,.,.,CASSIVGDYNEQFF,TGTGCCAGTAGTATAGTGGGAGACTACAATGAGCAGTTCTTC
TRBV30,TRBJ2-7,.,.,CAWSKGTGGLQYF,TGTGCCTGGAGTAAAGGGACGGGCGGATTGCAGTACTTC
TRBV27,TRBJ2-1,.,.,CASRQWLNEQFF,TGTGCCAGCAGGCAATGGCTAAATGAGCAGTTCTTC
TRBV5-4,TRBJ2-5,.,.,CASSPGPKETQYF,TGTGCCAGCAGCCCCGGACCGAAAGAGACCCAGTACTTC
TRBV19,TRBJ1-3,once,.,CASRGLMMNTIYF,TGTGCCAGCCGGGGGTTGATGATGAACACCATATATTTT
TRBV21-1,TRBJ1-2,.,.,CASSKNRNYGYTF,TGTGCCAGCAGCAAGAACCGCAACTATGGCTACACCTTC
TRBV29-1,TRBJ2-7,.,.,CSVVGQTYEQYF,TGCAGCGTTGTCGGACAAACCTACGAGCAGTACTTC
TRBV28,TRBJ1-6,.,TRBD1,CAVGGQQVLNSPLHF,TGTGCCGTCGGGGGACAGCAAGTCCTTAATTCACCCCTCCACTTT
TRBV28,TRBJ2-3,.,.,CATTTPTDTQYF,TGTGCCACTACGACACCCACAGATACGCAGTATTTT
TRBV14,TRBJ1-4,.,.,CASSQGQRMEKLFF,TGTGCCAGCAGCCAAGGGCAGCGAATGGAAAAACTGTTTTTT
TRBV5-1,TRBJ1-4,.,.,CASSPTPTNEKLFF,TGCGCCAGCAGCCCGACACCTACTAATGAAAAACTGTTTTTT
TRBV7-8,TRBJ2-6,.,TRBD1,CASSRRGDRGRIISGANVLTF,TGTGCCAGCAGTAGACGAGGGGACAGGGGGCGGATTATATCTGGGGCCAACGTCCTGACTTTC
TRBV29-1,TRBJ1-2,.,TRBD1,CSVRSGTGGIDYGYTF,TGCAGCGTTCGCTCCGGGACAGGGGGAATCGACTATGGCTACACCTTC
TRBV5-6,TRBJ2-3,.,.,CASSFARIDTQYF,TGTGCCAGCAGCTTCGCAAGGATAGATACGCAGTATTTT
TRBV7-9,TRBJ2-1,.,TRBD2,CASSFRGGSPYNEQFF,TGTGCCAGCAGCTTCCGCGGGGGGAGCCCCTACAATGAGCAGTTCTTC
TRBV5-1,TRBJ1-4,.,TRBD1,CASSLEGTGGEKLFF,TGCGCCAGCAGCTTGGAGGGGACAGGGGGTGAAAAACTGTTTTTT
TRBV30,TRBJ1-5,few,TRBD1,CAWSVQGGGRQPQHF,TGTGCCTGGAGTGTACAGGGGGGGGGTAGGCAGCCCCAGCATTTT
TRBV7-2,TRBJ1-5,once,.,CASSLVSGSNQPQHF,TGTGCCAGCAGCTTAGTTTCAGGGAGTAATCAGCCCCAGCATTTT
TRBV2,TRBJ2-7,.,TRBD1,CASSTQGIAYEQYF,TGTGCCAGCAGTACACAGGGGATCGCCTACGAGCAGTACTTC
TRBV7-3,TRBJ2-3,few,TRBD2,CASSSGLAGGVDTQYF,TGTGCCAGCAGCTCGGGACTAGCGGGAGGCGTAGATACGCAGTATTTT
TRBV4-1,TRBJ2-1,.,.,CASSQGFQGKRSNEQFF,TGCGCCAGCAGCCAAGGCTTTCAGGGTAAACGTAGCAATGAGCAGTTCTTC
TRBV28,TRBJ2-2,few,TRBD2,CASSLSIRGAGELFF,TGTGCCAGCAGTCTATCCATTCGGGGGGCCGGGGAGCTGTTTTTT
TRBV5-6,TRBJ2-7,.,TRBD1,CASSVGQGYDEQYF,TGTGCCAGCAGCGTGGGACAGGGCTACGACGAGCAGTACTTC
TRBV9,TRBJ1-4,.,.,CASGGRPGEKLFF,TGTGCCAGCGGTGGGAGGCCGGGAGAAAAACTGTTTTTT
TRBV15,TRBJ2-1,.,.,CATSRREVEQFF,TGTGCCACCAGCAGGCGAGAGGTCGAGCAGTTCTTC
TRBV6-6,TRBJ2-7,few,TRBD1,CASRGTGDTYEQYF,TGTGCCAGCAGGGGGACAGGGGATACCTACGAGCAGTACTTC
TRBV28,TRBJ1-5,few,.,CAIPGNGADQPQHF,TGTGCCATCCCAGGGAATGGGGCAGATCAGCCCCAGCATTTT
TRBV5-1,TRBJ1-1,few,.,CASSLTTGNTEAFF,TGCGCCAGCAGCCTAACGACGGGGAACACTGAAGCTTTCTTT
TRBV30,TRBJ1-2,.,TRBD1,CAWSLPGQGQYGYTF,TGTGCCTGGAGTCTACCGGGACAGGGGCAGTATGGCTACACCTTC